A single sample is the source of the 25 T cell receptor beta chains below, sequenced in a study of Graves' ophthalmopathy and Graves' hyperthyroidism. The sequenced template was RNA, covering the TCR beta CDR3 region. HTBI primers were used in a first-round RT-PCR, which preceded a second-round multiplex PCR. TCRdb fed the multiplex PCR reads into MiXCR, producing one record per CDR3 protein. The sample holds about 16,000 distinct CDR3 sequences, around 46% seen once. Input material: peripheral blood. These TCRs come from a woman aged 40-49 years with stable Graves' hyperthyroidism.

This clonotype was seen ten or more times. This chain uses TRBV5-1 with TRBJ2-6; perhaps TRBD1 as D (5 bases). V was pared by 7 bases and J by 0 bases, with 8 bases between. Germline CDR1 is SGHRS and CDR2 is YFSETQ. CDR3 length equals 14 residues. CDR3 residues: CASATGSGANVLTF. CDR3 nucleotide sequence: TGCGCCAGCGCCACAGGCTCTGGGGCCAACGTCCTGACTTTC. Variable domain in full (rest from reference TRBV5-1 and TRBJ2-6): KAGVTQTPRYLIKTRGQQVTLSCSPISGHRSVSWYQQTPGQGLQFLFEYFSETQRNKGNFPGRFSGRQFSNSRSEMNVSTLELGDSALYLCASATGSGANVLTFGAGSRLTVL.

The V and J genes are TRBV10-2 and TRBJ2-2; TRBD1 agrees at 7 bases. The CDR3 has 16 residues. The V segment lost 5 bases and the J segment 4 bases; nucleotides outside the gene matches: 10. The germline gives CDR1 WSHSY, CDR2 SAAADI. The chain's CDR3 is CASSLFGRGSTGELFF. The CDR3 DNA reads as TGCGCCAGCAGTCTGTTTGGCAGGGGGAGCACCGGGGAGCTGTTTTTT.

The sample holds a few counts of this clonotype. A much larger clone sits a single nucleotide away, making a read error possible. The V call is TRBV11-2, the J call TRBJ1-6; a weak D match, TRBD1 (5 bases). This CDR3 is built from 14 residues. Germline V CDR1 and CDR2: SGHAT, FQNNGV. As DNA, the CDR3 is TGTGCCTGCAGCAATATTGGAGGGACGACGCCCCTCCACTTT. This codes for CACSNIGGTTPLHF.

This clonotype was recorded at least ten times. V gene TRBV5-6 combines with J gene TRBJ2-1; TRBD2 matches at 13 bases. CDR1 SGHDT and CDR2 YYEEEE come from the germline V gene. The CDR3 has 16 residues. The ends lost 2 bases at V and 6 bases at J; junction bases unmatched: 5. The DNA for the CDR3 is TGTGCCAGCAGCTTTCGGACTAGCGGGAGAAGCAATGAGCAGTTCTTC. Translating it yields CASSFRTSGRSNEQFF.

This chain uses TRBV29-1 with TRBJ2-1; weak D call: TRBD2 (5 bases). Germline V gene data show CDR1 as SQVTM and CDR2 as ANQGSEA. V was shortened by 1 base and J by 5 bases, with 12 bases between the two germline ends. The CDR3 is made up of 14 amino acids. The CDR3 is CSVEVAGFHNEQFF. CDR3 DNA sequence: TGCAGCGTTGAAGTCGCGGGTTTCCACAATGAGCAGTTCTTC.

The table lists this clonotype with many counts. This chain connects TRBV6-1 to TRBJ2-1; TRBD1 matches at 9 bases. Per the germline V gene, CDR1 is MNHNS and CDR2 is SASEGT. The CDR3 covers 15 residues. The J segment lost 8 bases and the V segment lost 7 bases, leaving 12 bases of the junction unmatched. This CDR3 is CASTGRGQGGHEQFF. The DNA of the CDR3 is TGTGCCAGCACGGGAAGGGGACAGGGAGGACATGAGCAGTTCTTC.

The CDR3 bases are TGTGCCAGTAGTACCTGGGGGACTGCGGTCGAGCAGTACTTC. Amino acids: CASSTWGTAVEQYF. The chain recombines TRBV19 with TRBJ2-7; possible D gene TRBD2, 6 bases. CDR1 and CDR2 from the germline V gene are LNHDA and SQIVND (reference sequence). This CDR3 has 14 amino acids. Deletions cut 4 bases from V and 6 bases from J, with 16 bases between.

This sequence joins TRBV4-3 and TRBJ2-6, with a tentative D call TRBD2 (5 bases). The CDR3 contains 16 residues. The germline V gene encodes CDR1 LGHNA and CDR2 YSLEER. Trimming pared 0 bases from V and 2 bases from J, leaving 8 bases between. The CDR3 bases are TGCGCCAGCAGCCAAGATATCGGGACTGGGGCCAACGTCCTGACTTTC. It encodes CASSQDIGTGANVLTF.

This clonotype has ten or more counts. The CDR3 nucleotides read TGTGCCAGCAGCTTAGCTTCGGCAGCCCTCTGGGGCTACACCTTC. Its protein is CASSLASAALWGYTF. The rearrangement links TRBV7-2 to TRBJ1-2; D is ambiguous. Between the trimmed V and J ends, which lost 0 bases and 8 bases, there was a span of 16 bases. The germline V gene has CDR1 SGHTA and CDR2 FQGNSA. The CDR3 runs to 15 residues.

This clonotype has a count of ten or more. The V gene is TRBV7-3, the J gene TRBJ1-5; TRBD1 matches at 7 bases. CDR1 and CDR2 (germline): SGHTA, FQGTGA. Trimming removed 0 bases from V and 3 bases from J; junction bases left unmatched: 2. The CDR3 is made up of 15 amino acids. The CDR3 sequence is CASSLTGGFNQPQHF. CDR3 coding DNA: TGTGCCAGCAGCTTAACAGGGGGCTTCAATCAGCCCCAGCATTTT.

The CDR3 loop reads CASSTFRYNEQFF. The CDR3 DNA reads TGTGCCAGCAGCACCTTCCGATACAATGAGCAGTTCTTC. The gene calls are TRBV27 and TRBJ2-1; no reliable D call. V lost 6 bases and J lost 4, with 10 bases in between. CDR1 is MNHEY, CDR2 SMNVEV, per germline (reference sequence). CDR3 length equals 13 residues.

CDR3 sequence (DNA): TGTGCCAGCAGCCAGACAGGATCTTTGGACTATGGCTACACCTTC. Translated, it gives CASSQTGSLDYGYTF. V usage is TRBV7-3 and J usage is TRBJ1-2; D may be TRBD1 (6 bases). Germline CDR1 SGHTA, CDR2 FQGTGA. Trimming pared 5 bases from V and 3 bases from J, leaving 16 bases between. There are 15 residues in the CDR3.

V is TRBV4-1 and J is TRBJ2-2; D not resolved. There are 13 residues in the CDR3. V was trimmed by 4 bases and J by 4 bases, leaving 7 bases between them. The V gene's germline CDR1 is MGHRA and CDR2 YSYEKL. The DNA of the CDR3 is TGCGCCAGCAGCCGACCCCCCACCGGGGAGCTGTTTTTT. Its translation is CASSRPPTGELFF.

This clonotype counts as medium-sized (0.01 to 0.1%). The chain recombines TRBV7-2 with TRBJ2-5; 10 bases map to TRBD2. CDR1 SGHTA and CDR2 FQGNSA come from the germline V gene. This CDR3 comprises 13 residues. J gave up 5 bases and V 5 bases, and 2 bases lay outside the gene matches. The CDR3 is CASSLSGGETQYF. Here the CDR3 DNA reads TGTGCCAGCAGCCTTAGCGGGGGGGAGACCCAGTACTTC.

There are many counts of this clonotype. CDR3 loop: CASSLDSGLRDKETQYF. For the CDR3, the DNA is TGTGCCAGCAGCTTAGATTCGGGGTTACGGGATAAAGAGACCCAGTACTTC. The V call is TRBV7-6, the J call TRBJ2-5, with a possible D match to TRBD2 (5 bases). This CDR3 has 17 amino acids. Germline assignment: CDR1 SGHVS and CDR2 FNYEAQ. The ends were cut back, 1 base at V and 3 bases at J, with 18 bases in the middle.

This chain joins TRBV5-1 and TRBJ1-2, with TRBD1 identical over 8 bases. The CDR3 runs 14 residues. Germline assignment: CDR1 SGHRS and CDR2 YFSETQ. V lost 0 bases and J lost 2; bases outside the gene matches: 0. The CDR3 DNA reads TGCGCCAGCAGCTTGGGACAGGGGAACTATGGCTACACCTTC. Protein sequence: CASSLGQGNYGYTF.

Concerning this clonotype: An end of the junction does not agree with germline; a read error may underlie this. The chain joins TRBV19 to TRBJ2-3; perhaps TRBD1 as D (6 bases). This CDR3 is built from 13 residues. CDR1 is LNHDA, CDR2 SQIVND, per germline (reference sequence). The CDR3 region is CVSSVGAADTQYF. In DNA form, the CDR3 reads TGTGTCAGTAGTGTGGGGGCGGCAGATACGCAATATTTT.

This clonotype was picked up many times. The rearrangement links TRBV20-1 to TRBJ1-5; no reliable D call. CDR3 length: 13 amino acids. Trimming removed 3 bases from V and 3 bases from J, with 9 bases in between. Per the germline V gene, CDR1 is DFQATT and CDR2 is SNEGSKA (reference sequence). The CDR3 nucleotides read TGCAGTGCTAGGGGTTTCGACAATCAGCCCCAGCATTTT. This translates into CSARGFDNQPQHF.

By share, this clonotype counts as medium-sized. The chain carries TRBV15 and TRBJ2-3; D may match TRBD1 or TRBD2 (6 bases each). The V gene lost 2 bases and the J gene lost 0 bases, with 15 bases spanning the gap. Per germline, CDR1 LNHNV and CDR2 YYDKDF (reference sequence). The CDR3 runs to 17 residues. CDR3 region: CATSRLSQGRSTDTQYF. The DNA of the CDR3 is TGTGCCACCAGCAGATTATCGCAGGGGAGGAGCACAGATACGCAGTATTTT.

This clonotype was detected only a few times. The chain uses TRBV12-3 or TRBV12-4 and TRBJ2-2, with 9 bases fitting TRBD2. J was trimmed by 1 base and V by 3 bases; bases with no gene match: 3. CDR3 length: 16 residues. CDR3 DNA sequence: TGTGCCAGCAGTTTTAAACTAGCGGGGAACACCGGGGAGCTGTTTTTT. It specifies CASSFKLAGNTGELFF.

V gene TRBV6-1 combines with J gene TRBJ1-3, with D tentatively TRBD1 (5 bases). V lost 2 bases and J 0 bases, leaving 11 bases between the germline ends. This CDR3 is 16 amino acids long. In germline, CDR1 is MNHNS, CDR2 SASEGT. CDR3 sequence (DNA): TGTGCCAGCAGTGAATACGGGGGGTCCTCTGGAAACACCATATATTTT. Amino acids: CASSEYGGSSGNTIYF.

As regards this clonotype: This could be a read error, since a much larger clone is one nucleotide away. The CDR3 ends on some other residue instead of the conserved phenylalanine or tryptophan, so this is likely a read error. The chain combines TRBV5-1 with TRBJ2-3; 11 nucleotides agree with TRBD2. CDR3 size: 16 residues. V was clipped by 3 bases and J by 2 bases; unmatched bases: 5. Germline V gives CDR1 SGHRS, CDR2 YFSETQ. For the CDR3, the DNA is TGCGCCAGCAGCTCGGGACTAGCGGTATACACAGATACGCAGTATTTG. Its protein is CASSSGLAVYTDTQYL.

Judged by abundance, this clonotype is medium-sized. CDR3 sequence (DNA): TGTGCCAGCAGGGTGGGACTAGCGGGGGAGCTGTTTTTT. It encodes CASRVGLAGELFF. The rearrangement links TRBV2 to TRBJ2-2, with 10 bases identical to TRBD2. CDR3 length: 13 residues. CDR1 and CDR2 (germline): SNHLY, FYNNEI. The trim removed 6 bases at V and 8 bases at J, leaving 3 bases unmatched.

The sample holds many counts of this clonotype. The chain has TRBV20-1 and TRBJ2-3; the match to TRBD1 covers 10 bases. V lost 4 bases, J lost 5 bases, and 12 bases stayed unmatched. The germline CDR1 and CDR2 sequences are DFQATT and SNEGSKA (reference sequence). CDR3 length equals 16 residues. CDR3 coding DNA: TGCAGTGCTATGACTGGGAGACAGGGGGCGGTAGATACGCAGTATTTT. This codes for CSAMTGRQGAVDTQYF.

The chain uses TRBV30 and TRBJ1-2; tentative D call: TRBD1 (6 bases). Germline V CDR1 and CDR2: GTSNPN, SVGIG (reference sequence). Trimming removed 4 bases at V and 8 bases at J, with 11 bases between. The CDR3 length is 11 residues. The CDR3, as DNA: TGTGCCTGGACACAGGGCGGAGGCTACACCTTC. This gives the protein CAWTQGGGYTF.